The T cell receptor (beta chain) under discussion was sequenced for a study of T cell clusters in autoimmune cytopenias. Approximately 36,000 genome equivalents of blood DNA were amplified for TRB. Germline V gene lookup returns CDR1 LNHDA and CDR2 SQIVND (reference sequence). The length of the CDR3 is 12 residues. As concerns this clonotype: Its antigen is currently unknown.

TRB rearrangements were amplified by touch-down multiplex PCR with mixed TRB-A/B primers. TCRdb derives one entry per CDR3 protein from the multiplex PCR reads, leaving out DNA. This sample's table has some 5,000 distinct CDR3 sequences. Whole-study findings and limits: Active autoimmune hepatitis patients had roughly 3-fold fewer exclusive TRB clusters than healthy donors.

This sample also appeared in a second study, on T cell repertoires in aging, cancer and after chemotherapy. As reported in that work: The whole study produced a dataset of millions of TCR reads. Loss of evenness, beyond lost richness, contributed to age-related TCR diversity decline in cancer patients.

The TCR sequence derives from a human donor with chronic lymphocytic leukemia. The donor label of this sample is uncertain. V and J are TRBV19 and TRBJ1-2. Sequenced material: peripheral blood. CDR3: CASSFRAGGYTF.